Each of the 13 T cell receptor beta chains below was sequenced from the same sample in a study of blood T cell repertoires in COVID-19. Libraries were prepared by immunoSEQ multiplex PCR; TCRdb keeps only in-frame clonotypes and omits some of them. The table records 280,000 or so clones, 85% of them present only once. Sample: PBMCs or T cells enriched from blood (not recorded which). These receptors all stem from a woman aged 45-65 years who had recovered from COVID-19.

The rearrangement uses TRBV12-3 or TRBV12-4 and TRBJ2-5; possible D gene TRBD1, 6 bases. The CDR3 is 13 residues long. Deletions cut 6 bases from V and 11 bases from J, with 19 bases between. CDR3 sequence: CASSRDTEETQYF. For the CDR3, the DNA is TGTGCCAGCAGCAGGGACACGGAAGAAACTCAGTACTTC.

This clone is a singleton in its sample. The J gene is TRBJ1-5, the V gene TRBV5-5, with 8 bases aligning to TRBD1. The CDR3 extends over 19 amino acids. With 0 bases clipped from V and 2 bases from J, the junction kept 13 bases outside the gene matches. Germline loops: CDR1 SGHKS, CDR2 YYEKEE (reference sequence). The CDR3 DNA reads TGTGCCAGCAGCTTGGGCCCGGGACAGGCGGCCGAAGGCAATCAGCCCCAGCATTTT. It is translated as CASSLGPGQAAEGNQPQHF.

The chain has TRBV4-1 and TRBJ1-4; a possible D gene is TRBD1 (5 bases). The CDR3 length is 16 residues. V was shortened by 3 bases and J by 6 bases, with 17 bases between the two germline ends. The germline V gene has CDR1 MGHRA and CDR2 YSYEKL. CDR3 loop: CASSHPARDRHEKLFF. Here the CDR3 DNA reads TGCGCCAGCAGCCACCCAGCGCGTGACAGACATGAAAAACTGTTTTTT.

V is TRBV5-1 and J is TRBJ2-5, with 8 bases matching TRBD1. Losses at the gene ends were 6 bases for V and 7 bases for J; bases not matched to a gene: 8. CDR1 and CDR2 from the germline V gene are SGHRS and YFSETQ. The CDR3 length is 13 residues. CDR3 nucleotides: TGCGCCAGCACAGGGGGCCAAGGGGGGACCCAGTACTTC. Protein sequence: CASTGGQGGTQYF.

The rearrangement links TRBV5-4 to TRBJ1-3; TRBD1 aligns across 7 bases. V shed 4 bases and J 4 bases; nucleotides not matched to a gene: 8. The CDR3 runs 15 residues. Germline CDR1 reads SGHNT; CDR2 reads YYREEE (reference sequence). CDR3 residues: CASSAGTDFGNTIYF. The CDR3 DNA follows: TGTGCCAGCAGCGCCGGGACAGACTTCGGAAACACCATATATTTT. Full variable domain (rest looked up from reference TRBV5-4 and TRBJ1-3): ETGVTQSPTHLIKTRGQQVTLRCSSQSGHNTVSWYQQALGQGPQFIFQYYREEENGRGNFPPRFSGLQFPNYSSELNVNALELDDSALYLCASSAGTDFGNTIYFGEGSWLTVV.

V gene TRBV7-7 combines with J gene TRBJ1-1, with unresolved D. The V gene's germline CDR1 is SSHAT and CDR2 FNYEAQ (reference sequence). The CDR3 runs 13 residues. Deletions cut 5 bases from V and 1 base from J, with 8 bases between. The CDR3 coding sequence is TGTGCCAGCAGCCTTAACGGGAACACTGAAGCTTTCTTT. It is translated as CASSLNGNTEAFF.

This clone was observed a single time. CDR3 sequence: CASSGQGEGNTIYF. The CDR3 nucleotides are TGTGCCAGCAGTGGACAGGGGGAAGGAAACACCATATATTTT. V and J are TRBV5-6 and TRBJ1-3, with 10 bases aligning to TRBD1. Germline CDR1 and CDR2: SGHDT and YYEEEE. This CDR3 spans 14 amino acids. The trim removed 5 bases at V and 4 bases at J, leaving 3 bases unmatched. The whole variable domain, filled in from reference TRBV5-6 and TRBJ1-3, reads DAGVTQSPTHLIKTRGQQVTLRCSPKSGHDTVSWYQQALGQGPQFIFQYYEEEERQRGNFPDRFSGHQFPNYSSELNVNALLLGDSALYLCASSGQGEGNTIYFGEGSWLTVV.

The chain recombines TRBV28 with TRBJ2-7; D remains unclear. This CDR3 region has 13 residues. Trimming cost V 6 bases and J 6 bases, with 15 bases left between them. Germline V lookup: CDR1 MDHEN, CDR2 SYDVKM. This CDR3 reads CASRRRERGEQYF. CDR3 coding DNA: TGTGCCAGCAGGCGGCGAGAACGAGGCGAGCAGTACTTC.

As concerns this clone: This CDR3 is also generated by other DNA sequences in the sample. The V and J genes are TRBV19 and TRBJ1-1, with TRBD1 identical over 8 bases. CDR3 length equals 13 residues. Germline values: CDR1 LNHDA, CDR2 SQIVND (reference sequence). Losses at the gene ends were 6 bases for V and 1 base for J; bases not matched to a gene: 1. CDR3 coding DNA: TGTGCCAGTAGCGGACAGGGGAACACTGAAGCTTTCTTT. It is translated as CASSGQGNTEAFF.

The chain has TRBV2 and TRBJ1-5, with a weak D call TRBD1 (6 bases). Germline values: CDR1 SNHLY, CDR2 FYNNEI. The CDR3 has 13 amino acids. V was shortened by 8 bases and J by 7 bases, with 15 bases between the two germline ends. The chain's CDR3 is CASGTHKGQPQHF. CDR3 in DNA: TGTGCCAGCGGGACACATAAGGGGCAGCCCCAGCATTTT.

This chain links TRBV6-2 or TRBV6-3 with TRBJ2-7, with TRBD2 matching over 10 bases. The CDR3 is made up of 16 amino acids. The germline V gene encodes CDR1 MNHEY and CDR2 SVGEGT. V was pared by 4 bases and J by 2 bases, with 8 bases of the junction left unmatched. This CDR3 reads CASSFGRLAGAYEQYF. The CDR3 nucleotides read TGTGCCAGCAGTTTCGGTCGACTAGCGGGTGCCTACGAGCAGTACTTC.

The rearrangement uses TRBV3-1 (or the pseudogene TRBV3-2) and TRBJ2-5, with a possible D match to TRBD2 (6 bases). V was pared by 6 bases and J by 0 bases, with 14 bases between. This CDR3 comprises 15 residues. From germline, CDR1 is LGHDT and CDR2 YNNKEL (reference sequence). CDR3 residues: CASSPGLFDQETQYF. The CDR3 region has the DNA TGTGCCAGCAGTCCGGGACTCTTCGACCAAGAGACCCAGTACTTC.

The chain links TRBV12-3 or TRBV12-4 to TRBJ1-1; maybe TRBD1 (5 bases). The CDR3 is 13 residues long. The V and J ends lost 3 bases and 5 bases respectively, with 10 bases between them. The CDR3 region is CASSFETATEAFF. CDR3 DNA: TGTGCCAGCAGTTTCGAGACAGCAACTGAAGCTTTCTTT.